These 20 T cell receptor beta chains came from one sample sequenced in a study of cytomegalovirus exposure and HLA in healthy donors. The PCR was carried out with 60 Vbeta primers and 13 Jbeta primers. The protocol was immunoSEQ multiplex PCR, while the TCRdb copy is restricted to in-frame clones and leaves out a portion. Of roughly 130,000 clones in the sample, 75% to 85% are singletons; the top ten hold 1%. The sample comprised PBMCs. These receptors originate from a man in his forties in good health and CMV-seronegative.

This chain connects TRBV9 to TRBJ2-1, with 10 bases that match TRBD1. Trimming took 7 bases from V and 6 from J; bases not matched to a gene: 10. The CDR3 is made up of 15 amino acids. The V gene's germline CDR1 is SGDLS and CDR2 YYNGEE. The CDR3 loop is CASGPDRGLFNEQFF. The CDR3, as DNA: TGTGCCAGCGGACCAGACAGGGGGCTCTTCAATGAGCAGTTCTTC.

The chain is built from TRBV6-1 and TRBJ1-2; TRBD1 is a possible D gene (6 bases). V was clipped by 7 bases and J by 8 bases, with 14 bases between them. The CDR3 spans 12 residues. Germline V gene lookup returns CDR1 MNHNS and CDR2 SASEGT. CDR3 residues: CASNQGPGGYTF. The CDR3 region has the DNA TGTGCCAGCAATCAGGGGCCAGGGGGCTACACCTTC.

This clone came up once. This chain joins TRBV18 and TRBJ1-2; 10 nucleotides line up with TRBD1. Germline V gene data show CDR1 as KGHSH and CDR2 as LQKENI. The trim removed 3 bases at V and 4 bases at J, leaving 11 bases unmatched. CDR3 length: 17 residues. The CDR3 sequence is CASSPYAGQGGFYGYTF. The CDR3 DNA follows: TGTGCCAGCTCACCTTATGCAGGACAGGGGGGATTCTATGGCTACACCTTC.

V is TRBV30 and J is TRBJ2-5, with 14 bases aligning to TRBD2. The length of the CDR3 is 16 residues. The V and J ends lost 2 bases and 5 bases, in that order; junction bases with no gene match: 7. The germline V gene encodes CDR1 GTSNPN and CDR2 SVGIG (reference sequence). The chain's CDR3 is CAWSPGLAGGTETQYF. CDR3 DNA sequence: TGTGCCTGGAGTCCAGGACTAGCGGGAGGAACGGAGACCCAGTACTTC.

V and J are TRBV5-4 and TRBJ2-7; 11 positions agree with TRBD2. Looked up from germline, CDR1 is SGHNT and CDR2 is YYREEE (reference sequence). Trimming removed 1 base from V and 7 bases from J; junction bases left unmatched: 7. The CDR3 is made up of 15 amino acids. The CDR3 is CASSLLAGGPREQYF. The CDR3 nucleotides are TGTGCCAGCAGCTTGTTAGCGGGGGGGCCTCGGGAGCAGTACTTC.

J is TRBJ2-2 and V is TRBV29-1; D remains ambiguous. Trimming cost V 5 bases and J 4 bases, with 17 bases left between them. Germline CDR1 and CDR2: SQVTM and ANQGSEA. This CDR3 region has 15 residues. The CDR3 is CSVLGADYGTGELFF. The CDR3 bases are TGCAGCGTTCTTGGAGCCGATTACGGCACCGGGGAGCTGTTTTTT.

This clone was observed a few times. The genes are TRBV30 and TRBJ1-1; possible D gene TRBD1, 5 bases. CDR3 length equals 12 residues. Germline lookup yields CDR1 GTSNPN and CDR2 SVGIG (reference sequence). V lost 7 bases, J lost 1 base, and 10 bases lay in between. DNA of the CDR3: TGTGCCTTAACAGGACAGAACACTGAAGCTTTCTTT. Its translation: CALTGQNTEAFF.

The chain uses TRBV28 and TRBJ2-1; 7 nucleotides align to TRBD2. Germline V gives CDR1 MDHEN, CDR2 SYDVKM. The junction had 14 bases not matched to a gene; V was cut back by 6 bases and J by 9 bases. This CDR3 spans 15 amino acids. The CDR3 nucleotides are TGTGCCAGCAGGCGGGAGATGGTAGTCGGGGGTGAGCAGTTCTTC. Its protein is CASRREMVVGGEQFF.

This clone came up once. CDR3 protein: CASSPSENYGYTF. The CDR3 region has the DNA TGTGCCAGCAGCCCAAGCGAAAACTATGGCTACACCTTC. The rearrangement joins TRBV11-2 to TRBJ1-2, with unresolved D. CDR1 is SGHAT, CDR2 FQNNGV, per germline. Trimming shortened V by 5 bases and J by 2 bases, and 9 bases separated the two germline ends. The CDR3 loop spans 13 amino acids. Complete variable domain (other parts from reference TRBV11-2 and TRBJ1-2): EAGVAQSPRYKIIEKRQSVAFWCNPISGHATLYWYQQILGQGPKLLIQFQNNGVVDDSQLPKDRFSAERLKGVDSTLKIQPAKLEDSAVYLCASSPSENYGYTFGSGTRLTVV.

This chain uses TRBV19 with TRBJ2-1; 8 nucleotides line up with TRBD1. Losses at the gene ends were 11 bases for V and 4 bases for J; bases not matched to a gene: 7. The V gene's germline CDR1 is LNHDA and CDR2 SQIVND (reference sequence). The CDR3 runs 13 residues. The CDR3 is CACRQGQYNEQFF. The CDR3 nucleotides read TGTGCCTGCCGACAGGGGCAGTACAATGAGCAGTTCTTC.

V and J are TRBV16 and TRBJ2-1; TRBD2 matches at 7 bases. This CDR3 has 16 residues. Germline trimming cut 2 bases from V and 8 bases from J; bases unmatched to any gene: 12. Germline CDR1 is KGHSY and CDR2 is FQNENV. CDR3 bases: TGTGCCAGCAGCCAACCGCTAGCGGCGCTCTTCCATGAGCAGTTCTTC. Protein product: CASSQPLAALFHEQFF. The full variable domain, completed using reference TRBV16 and TRBJ2-1, is GEEVAQTPKHLVRGEGQKAKLYCAPIKGHSYVFWYQQVLKNEFKFLISFQNENVFDETGMPKERFSAKCLPNSPCSLEIQATKLEDSAVYFCASSQPLAALFHEQFFGPGTRLTVL.

The rearrangement joins TRBV2 to TRBJ2-7, with D maybe TRBD2 (7 bases). Trimming pared 4 bases from V and 3 bases from J, leaving 16 bases between. The CDR3 loop spans 15 amino acids. Germline V gene lookup returns CDR1 SNHLY and CDR2 FYNNEI. This CDR3 is CASSVRGADSYEQYF. CDR3 coding DNA: TGTGCCAGCAGTGTTCGGGGGGCCGATAGCTACGAGCAGTACTTC.

This chain connects TRBV6-5 to TRBJ2-7; 12 positions match TRBD2. The germline CDR1 and CDR2 sequences are MNHEY and SVGAGI. J was trimmed by 5 bases and V by 6 bases; bases with no gene match: 5. The length of the CDR3 is 14 residues. The CDR3 here is CASSRGTSGHEQYF. The CDR3 coding sequence is TGTGCCAGCAGCCGGGGGACTAGCGGGCACGAGCAGTACTTC.

The V gene is TRBV30, the J gene TRBJ2-7; possible D gene TRBD2, 5 bases. Germline lookup yields CDR1 GTSNPN and CDR2 SVGIG (reference sequence). V was trimmed by 4 bases and J by 3 bases, leaving 13 bases between them. The CDR3 sequence is 13 residues long. The CDR3 bases are TGTGCCTGGAAACCGCGGGTGGGCTACGAGCAGTACTTC. It yields the protein CAWKPRVGYEQYF.

The chain couples TRBV7-3 to TRBJ2-5; 7 nucleotides align to TRBD1. The V and J ends lost 0 bases and 5 bases, in that order; junction bases with no gene match: 9. The germline V gene encodes CDR1 SGHTA and CDR2 FQGTGA. The CDR3 runs 16 residues. The CDR3 sequence is CASSLTPRQGWETQYF. The CDR3 DNA reads as TGTGCCAGCAGCTTAACGCCCCGACAGGGCTGGGAGACCCAGTACTTC.

The chain couples TRBV28 to TRBJ1-2, with TRBD1 matching over 9 bases. Trimming removed 6 bases from V and 2 bases from J; junction bases left unmatched: 7. This CDR3 spans 15 amino acids. The V gene's germline CDR1 is MDHEN and CDR2 SYDVKM. The CDR3 DNA is TGTGCCAGCAGACTTTTCGGGACAGGGAACTATGGCTACACCTTC. Translating it yields CASRLFGTGNYGYTF.

This clone showed up just once. V and J are TRBV12-5 and TRBJ2-7; maybe TRBD1 (5 bases). CDR3 length: 13 residues. V shed 5 bases and J shed 1 base, with 9 bases lying between them. The germline V gene encodes CDR1 LGHNT and CDR2 FRNRAP. The CDR3 loop is CASGTDSSYEQYF. The CDR3, as DNA: TGTGCTAGTGGTACCGACAGTTCCTACGAGCAGTACTTC.

Regarding this clone: Germline is not matched at one junction end, which may reflect a read error. This chain connects TRBV30 to TRBJ1-5; D is undetermined. The CDR3 sequence is 12 residues long. Germline V gene sequence: CDR1 GTSNPN, CDR2 SVGIG (reference sequence). The CDR3 DNA reads as TGTGCCTGGAGTAGCGGCCCTGAGCCACAGCATTTT. The encoded protein is CAWSSGPEPQHF.

V usage is TRBV7-3 and J usage is TRBJ2-1; D unresolved. Germline CDR1 reads SGHTA; CDR2 reads FQGTGA. V was clipped by 5 bases and J by 5 bases, with 7 bases between them. The CDR3 totals 12 residues. This chain's CDR3 is CASSGENNEQFF. In DNA form, the CDR3 reads TGTGCCAGCAGCGGTGAGAACAATGAGCAGTTCTTC.

This chain uses TRBV19 with TRBJ1-2; 7 positions agree with TRBD1. The V gene end was trimmed by 6 bases and the J gene end by 1 base; junction bases not matched to a gene: 8. The germline CDR1 and CDR2 sequences are LNHDA and SQIVND (reference sequence). The CDR3 spans 15 residues. In DNA, the CDR3 is TGTGCCAGTAGATCACCGGGACAGAGTAACTATGGCTACACCTTC. The encoded protein is CASRSPGQSNYGYTF.